This T cell receptor beta chain was profiled in a study of cytomegalovirus exposure and HLA in healthy donors. PCR employed 60 Vbeta and 13 Jbeta primers. Some clones are missing from TCRdb's copy, which holds only in-frame ones; the method was immunoSEQ multiplex PCR. The repertoire has approximately 180,000 clones, around 84% of them found once; the top ten carry about 1.7%. Per the germline V gene, CDR1 is GTSNPN and CDR2 is SVGIG (reference sequence). CDR3 length equals 11 residues. The V end was cut by 4 bases, the J end by 8 bases, with 11 bases between. The V call is TRBV30, the J call TRBJ1-2; D remains unclear. The receptor comes from a woman between 18 and 29 years old in good health and CMV-seronegative. Sequenced: PBMCs. The CDR3 sequence: CAWMMTRGYTF. The DNA for the CDR3 is TGTGCCTGGATGATGACACGGGGCTACACCTTC.